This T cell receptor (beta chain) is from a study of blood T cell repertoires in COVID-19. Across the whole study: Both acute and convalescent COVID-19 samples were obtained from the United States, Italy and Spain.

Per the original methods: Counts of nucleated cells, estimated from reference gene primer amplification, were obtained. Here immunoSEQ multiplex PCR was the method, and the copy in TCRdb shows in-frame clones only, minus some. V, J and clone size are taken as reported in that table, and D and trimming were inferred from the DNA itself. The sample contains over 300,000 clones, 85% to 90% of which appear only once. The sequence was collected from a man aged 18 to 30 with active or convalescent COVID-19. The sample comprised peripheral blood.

This chain's CDR3 is CASSPGQGLETQYF. As DNA, the CDR3 is TGTGCCAGCAGTCCGGGACAGGGGTTGGAGACCCAGTACTTC. J is TRBJ2-5 and V is TRBV2, with 10 bases that match TRBD1. Trimming at V came to 5 bases and at J to 5 bases, leaving 5 bases not matched to a gene. CDR3 length: 14 residues. Per the germline V gene, CDR1 is SNHLY and CDR2 is FYNNEI. The variable domain in full, with the rest retrieved from reference TRBV2 and TRBJ2-5, is EPEVTQTPSHQVTQMGQEVILRCVPISNHLYFYWYRQILGQKVEFLVSFYNNEISEKSEIFDDQFSVERPDGSNFTLKIRSTKLEDSAMYFCASSPGQGLETQYFGPGTRLLVL.